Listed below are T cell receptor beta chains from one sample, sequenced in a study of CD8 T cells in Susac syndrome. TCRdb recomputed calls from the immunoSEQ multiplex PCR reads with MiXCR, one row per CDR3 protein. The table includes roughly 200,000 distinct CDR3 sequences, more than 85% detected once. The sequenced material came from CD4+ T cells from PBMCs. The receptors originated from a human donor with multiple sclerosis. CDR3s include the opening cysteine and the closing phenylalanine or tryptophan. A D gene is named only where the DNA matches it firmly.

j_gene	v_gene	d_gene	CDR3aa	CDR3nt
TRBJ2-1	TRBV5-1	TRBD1	CASSLGTGRNEQFF	TGCGCCAGCAGCTTAGGGACAGGTCGTAATGAGCAGTTCTTC
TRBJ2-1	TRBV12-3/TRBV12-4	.	CASSSSLARGAYNEQFF	TGTGCCAGCAGTTCCTCCCTTGCGAGGGGGGCTTACAATGAGCAGTTCTTC
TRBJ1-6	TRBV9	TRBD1	CASSLSTGGDSPLHF	TGTGCCAGCAGCTTAAGCACAGGGGGCGATTCACCCCTCCACTTT
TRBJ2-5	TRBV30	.	CASKPDSWGTQYF	TGTGCCTCCAAACCGGACTCTTGGGGCACCCAGTACTTC
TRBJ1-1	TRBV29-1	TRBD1	CSVEEGARDTEAFF	TGCAGCGTTGAGGAGGGGGCTCGGGACACTGAAGCTTTCTTT
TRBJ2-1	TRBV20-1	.	CSAAPPPNEQFF	TGCAGTGCTGCACCACCTCCAAATGAGCAGTTCTTC
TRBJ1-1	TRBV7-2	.	CASSSHRQWNTEAFF	TGTGCCAGCAGTTCCCATCGACAGTGGAACACTGAAGCTTTCTTT
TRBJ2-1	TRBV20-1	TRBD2	CSASPTSGGPYEQFF	TGCAGTGCTTCCCCGACTAGCGGGGGGCCCTATGAGCAGTTCTTC
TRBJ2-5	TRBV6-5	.	CASSEWSGQETQYF	TGTGCCAGCAGTGAATGGTCAGGCCAAGAGACCCAGTACTTC
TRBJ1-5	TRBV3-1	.	CASSQGEVIQPQHF	TGTGCCAGCAGCCAGGGGGAGGTCATACAGCCCCAGCATTTT